The 8 T cell receptor beta chains below were found in one sample sequenced in a study of shared clonotypes between healthy human individuals. Some clones are missing from TCRdb's copy, which holds only in-frame ones; the method was immunoSEQ multiplex PCR. The data contain roughly 490,000 clones, about 79% of them singletons. What was sequenced was PBMCs. These receptors originate from a woman in her thirties or forties in good health. Some clones in this sample may be carry-over from other donors' samples.

The rearrangement links TRBV20-1 to TRBJ1-1; D is undetermined. Germline V gene lookup returns CDR1 DFQATT and CDR2 SNEGSKA (reference sequence). CDR3 length equals 11 residues. CDR3 loop: CRGNRNTEAFF. The DNA for the CDR3 is TGCAGGGGGAATAGGAACACTGAAGCTTTCTTT.

This chain uses TRBV19 with TRBJ1-4, with TRBD1 identical over 8 bases. J lost 6 bases, V lost 4 bases, and 4 bases had no gene match. CDR1 is LNHDA and CDR2 is SQIVND in the germline V gene (reference sequence). This CDR3 is 14 amino acids long. Here the CDR3 reads CASSTGTGYEKLFF. CDR3 sequence (DNA): TGTGCCAGTAGTACCGGGACAGGATATGAAAAACTGTTTTTT.

V is TRBV28 and J is TRBJ2-1; 10 positions agree with TRBD2. The CDR3 is 15 amino acids. Germline V lookup: CDR1 MDHEN, CDR2 SYDVKM. V gave up 5 bases and J gave up 6 bases; unmatched junction bases: 7. The CDR3 nucleotides read TGTGCCAGCAGTCCTCTAGCGGGAGTGTCCAATGAGCAGTTCTTC. Translation gives CASSPLAGVSNEQFF.

This rearrangement joins TRBV28 to TRBJ2-3; 10 bases are a match to TRBD1. This CDR3 region has 18 residues. Germline V gene lookup returns CDR1 MDHEN and CDR2 SYDVKM. After removal of 5 bases from V and 0 bases from J, the junction contained 11 bases not matched to a gene. In nucleotides, the CDR3 is TGTGCCAGCAGTCCCCTGGGACAGGGGCCTCTGAGCACAGATACGCAGTATTTT. Encoded protein: CASSPLGQGPLSTDTQYF.

This rearrangement joins TRBV11-2 to TRBJ2-7, with 9 bases aligning to TRBD2. The J segment lost 0 bases and the V segment lost 2 bases, leaving 2 bases of the junction unmatched. The CDR3 runs 15 residues. Germline CDR1 and CDR2: SGHAT and FQNNGV. The CDR3 nucleotides are TGTGCCAGCAGCTTAATTAGCGGGAGCTCCTACGAGCAGTACTTC. Translating gives CASSLISGSSYEQYF.

A single count supports this clone. The chain has TRBV27 and TRBJ1-5; D ambiguous. CDR1 and CDR2 from the germline V gene are MNHEY and SMNVEV (reference sequence). Trimming pared 6 bases from V and 1 base from J, leaving 7 bases between. The CDR3 is 13 amino acids. The CDR3 region is CASRQASNQPQHF. DNA for the CDR3: TGTGCCAGCAGGCAGGCAAGCAATCAGCCCCAGCATTTT.

This clone was detected only a few times. A junction end diverges from the germline sequence, so it may reflect a read error. V gene TRBV5-4 combines with J gene TRBJ1-1, with D possibly matching TRBD1 (5 bases). The CDR3 has 14 amino acids. Germline V gene lookup returns CDR1 SGHNT and CDR2 YYREEE (reference sequence). The CDR3 reads CASSFKIGETEALF. CDR3 DNA: TGTGCCAGCAGCTTCAAAATAGGGGAGACTGAAGCTCTCTTT.

The chain has TRBV27 and TRBJ1-1; D is ambiguous. V lost 3 bases, J lost 8 bases, and 13 bases lay in between. From germline, CDR1 is MNHEY and CDR2 SMNVEV (reference sequence). The CDR3 totals 13 residues. This CDR3 reads CASSFYGLHEAFF. CDR3 nucleotides: TGTGCCAGCAGTTTTTATGGGTTGCACGAAGCTTTCTTT.